A single sample is the source of the 21 T cell receptor beta chains below, sequenced in a study of regulatory T cells in long-lasting Graves disease. As for time point: newly diagnosed GD, antithyroid drugs for less than 3 months. PBMC RNA served as the TCR library source. In building TCR beta libraries, iRepertoire HTBI primers were used together with Arm-PCR of CDR3 regions. TCRdb ran MiXCR on the multiplex PCR reads and lists one entry per CDR3 protein. The sample carries about 500,000 distinct CDR3 sequences, 15% to 20% recorded once. These data also formed part of another study, on T cells in Graves' hyperthyroidism and ophthalmopathy.

The sequenced sample was peripheral blood mononuclear cells (PBMCs), obtained at new diagnosis, from a patient treated with antithyroid drugs. The receptors shown here come from a man aged 40-55 years with Graves disease.

At least ten counts were recorded for this clonotype. The chain employs TRBV28 and TRBJ2-7; 8 bases agree with TRBD1. CDR1 is MDHEN and CDR2 is SYDVKM in the germline V gene. Unmatched junction bases numbered 6, after V lost 6 bases and J lost 5 bases. This CDR3 has 13 residues. Here the CDR3 DNA reads TGTGCCAGCAGCCCGTCGGACAGGGACGAGCAGTACTTC. This gives the protein CASSPSDRDEQYF.

The sample holds many counts of this clonotype. The J gene is TRBJ1-5, the V gene TRBV2; TRBD1 matches 9 bases. The CDR3 contains 13 residues. The J segment lost 6 bases and the V segment lost 7 bases, leaving 4 bases of the junction unmatched. The germline CDR1 and CDR2 sequences are SNHLY and FYNNEI. CDR3 in amino acids: CASTTGGSQPQHF. CDR3 sequence (DNA): TGTGCCAGCACCACAGGGGGCAGTCAGCCCCAGCATTTT.

Many counts were recorded for this clonotype. The chain is built from TRBV3-1 and TRBJ2-1; D perhaps matches TRBD2 (5 bases). CDR1 is LGHDT, CDR2 YNNKEL, per germline (reference sequence). The CDR3 consists of 13 residues. V lost 1 base and J lost 10, with 11 bases in between. The CDR3 DNA reads as TGTGCCAGCAGCCAAGGGACTTCAAGGGAGCAGTTCTTC. Encoded protein: CASSQGTSREQFF.

In its sample, this clonotype was seen a few times. The chain uses TRBV5-1 and TRBJ2-1, with D maybe TRBD1 (6 bases). Germline CDR1 is SGHRS and CDR2 is YFSETQ. The CDR3 runs 14 residues. Trimming pared 2 bases from V and 5 bases from J, leaving 11 bases between. The CDR3 sequence is CASSFGTKNNEQFF. The CDR3 DNA follows: TGCGCCAGCAGCTTCGGGACAAAGAACAATGAGCAGTTCTTC.

There are many counts of this clonotype. The rearrangement uses TRBV24-1 and TRBJ2-5, with D hard to call. The V gene's germline CDR1 is KGHDR and CDR2 SFDVKD. Trimming stripped 4 bases from V and 1 base from J, with 9 bases between. The CDR3 runs to 14 residues. The CDR3 is CATSDANVQETQYF. In DNA, the CDR3 is TGTGCCACCAGTGACGCGAATGTCCAAGAGACCCAGTACTTC.

This clonotype is a singleton in its sample. It may be a read error: a sequence one base away is much more abundant. This chain uses TRBV14 with TRBJ2-7; 10 bases agree with TRBD2. Germline CDR1 and CDR2: SGHDN and FVKESK. The V segment lost 10 bases and the J segment 4 bases; nucleotides outside the gene matches: 7. This CDR3 region has 13 residues. The CDR3 here is CANPASGSYEQYF. The CDR3 nucleotides are TGTGCCAACCCCGCTAGCGGGAGTTACGAGCAGTACTTC.

This clonotype came up many times. The V gene is TRBV27, the J gene TRBJ2-6, with D unclear. The CDR3 is made up of 12 amino acids. Trimming removed 6 bases at V and 0 bases at J, with 0 bases between. CDR1 and CDR2 (germline): MNHEY, SMNVEV (reference sequence). The CDR3 DNA sequence: TGTGCCAGCAGCTCTGGGGCCAACGTCCTGACTTTC. Residues: CASSSGANVLTF.

This clonotype showed up many times. The gene calls are TRBV11-2 and TRBJ2-4; tentatively, D is TRBD2 (5 bases). Germline V gene sequence: CDR1 SGHAT, CDR2 FQNNGV. Trimming took 4 bases from V and 4 from J, leaving 11 bases between them. The CDR3 runs to 14 residues. CDR3 residues: CASSSRTGKNIQYF. CDR3 in DNA: TGTGCCAGCAGCTCCAGGACGGGGAAAAACATTCAGTACTTC.

This clonotype was seen ten or more times. V and J are TRBV7-8 and TRBJ2-3; D perhaps matches TRBD2 (6 bases). Trimming took off 0 bases at V and 0 bases at J, with 10 bases between the two ends. Germline-derived CDR1 and CDR2 are SGHVS and FQNEAQ. The CDR3 has 16 residues. CDR3 nucleotides: TGTGCCAGCAGCTTAGCTCGGGGACTTAGCACAGATACGCAGTATTTT. It encodes CASSLARGLSTDTQYF.

This clonotype was found a few times. The chain couples TRBV28 to TRBJ1-6; TRBD1 might be the D (6 bases). This CDR3 spans 16 amino acids. CDR1 and CDR2 (germline): MDHEN, SYDVKM. Trimming took 2 bases from V and 5 from J, leaving 13 bases between them. The CDR3 nucleotides are TGTGCCAGCAGTTTACGGACAGCCACTGATAATTCACCCCTCCACTTT. Residues: CASSLRTATDNSPLHF.

The rearrangement links TRBV4-2 to TRBJ2-3, with 12 bases fitting TRBD2. Trimming took 3 bases from V and 4 from J; bases not matched to a gene: 5. CDR1 is LGHNA and CDR2 is YNFKEQ in the germline V gene. The CDR3 is 16 amino acids. The CDR3 DNA reads TGTGCCAGCAGCCAGACTAGCGGGAGAATGGCAGATACGCAGTATTTT. Its translation is CASSQTSGRMADTQYF.

This clonotype was recorded a few times. The chain has TRBV19 and TRBJ2-5, with D tentatively TRBD2 (6 bases). The last part of the DNA fits TRBJ2-1 better; the J call may be wrong. The CDR3 sequence is 15 residues long. CDR1 is LNHDA and CDR2 is SQIVND in the germline V gene (reference sequence). CDR3 nucleotides: TGTGCCAGTAGCATAAGCGGAGGGCACGGCAATGAGCAGTTCTTC. Protein sequence: CASSISGGHGNEQFF.

This clonotype appeared many times. The rearrangement uses TRBV2 and TRBJ2-7; tentatively, D is TRBD2 (6 bases). This CDR3 has 12 amino acids. The germline V and J ends were trimmed by 8 bases and 2 bases, with 10 bases remaining between them. CDR1 and CDR2 (germline): SNHLY, FYNNEI. The CDR3 DNA follows: TGTGCCAGCGGTAGCGGCACCTACGAGCAGTACTTC. Translation gives CASGSGTYEQYF.

This clonotype was recorded at least ten times. V is TRBV11-2 and J is TRBJ2-5, with 7 bases that match TRBD2. Unmatched junction bases numbered 13, after V lost 10 bases and J lost 5 bases. This CDR3 contains 14 residues. Germline values: CDR1 SGHAT, CDR2 FQNNGV. The CDR3 coding sequence is TGTGCCACACTAAGGGAGGGCCACGGGGAGACCCAGTACTTC. Its translation: CATLREGHGETQYF.

The V gene is TRBV2, the J gene TRBJ2-1, with 9 bases aligning to TRBD2. Germline V gene sequence: CDR1 SNHLY, CDR2 FYNNEI. V shed 1 base and J 3 bases; nucleotides not matched to a gene: 4. The length of the CDR3 is 16 residues. CDR3 nucleotide sequence: TGTGCCAGCAGTGAAGGACTAGCGGCCAACTACAATGAGCAGTTCTTC. Amino acid sequence: CASSEGLAANYNEQFF.

The chain is built from TRBV6-2 or TRBV6-3 and TRBJ1-2; D is possibly TRBD1 (5 bases). The germline V gene encodes CDR1 MNHEY and CDR2 SVGEGT. The germline V and J ends were trimmed by 6 bases and 7 bases, with 21 bases remaining between them. This CDR3 comprises 15 residues. CDR3 DNA: TGTGCCAGCAGCTCCGGGACGGACGGACGTGGTGGCTACACCTTC. Protein product: CASSSGTDGRGGYTF.

This clonotype was recorded at least ten times. The gene calls are TRBV2 and TRBJ2-7, with TRBD1 matching 8 bases. The CDR3 contains 12 residues. J gave up 7 bases and V 6 bases, and 5 bases lay outside the gene matches. CDR1 and CDR2 from the germline V gene are SNHLY and FYNNEI. CDR3 coding DNA: TGTGCCAGCAGGGGACAGGCAGCAGAGCAGTACTTC. Protein: CASRGQAAEQYF. Using reference TRBV2 and TRBJ2-7 for the parts outside the CDR3, the full variable domain is EPEVTQTPSHQVTQMGQEVILRCVPISNHLYFYWYRQILGQKVEFLVSFYNNEISEKSEIFDDQFSVERPDGSNFTLKIRSTKLEDSAMYFCASRGQAAEQYFGPGTRLTVT.

Only a few counts were recorded for this clonotype. The CDR3 DNA follows: TGTGCCAGTAGTAAGCCTACACCTCGGCAGGGGGATGAGCAGTTCTTC. Translated, it gives CASSKPTPRQGDEQFF. The chain carries TRBV19 and TRBJ2-1; the match to TRBD1 covers 7 bases. The germline CDR1 and CDR2 sequences are LNHDA and SQIVND (reference sequence). Losses at the gene ends were 4 bases for V and 8 bases for J; bases not matched to a gene: 14. The CDR3 has 16 amino acids.

This clonotype was observed many times. In DNA, the CDR3 is TGTGCCAGCAGTTTTCTGGCTGGCGGGAGCACAGATACGCAGTATTTT. It encodes CASSFLAGGSTDTQYF. This chain links TRBV27 with TRBJ2-3; possible D gene TRBD2, 5 bases. The CDR3 length is 16 residues. Trimming took off 3 bases at V and 0 bases at J, with 13 bases between the two ends. Per the germline V gene, CDR1 is MNHEY and CDR2 is SMNVEV (reference sequence).

The genes are TRBV5-4 and TRBJ2-1, with TRBD2 identical over 16 bases. The J call may be faulty, since TRBJ2-5 better matches the DNA end. Germline lookup yields CDR1 SGHNT and CDR2 YYREEE (reference sequence). This CDR3 spans 20 amino acids. CDR3 bases: TGTGCCAGCAGCTTAGGGACTAGCGGGAGGGCGAACCTACGGGCGGAGACCCAGTACTTC. Amino acids: CASSLGTSGRANLRAETQYF.

This clonotype was seen a few times. The CDR3, as DNA: TGTGCCAGCAGCTTAGTACAACTACTTAACTATGGCTACACCTTC. Translating gives CASSLVQLLNYGYTF. The chain uses TRBV7-9 and TRBJ1-2; D gene ambiguous. V was clipped by 1 base and J by 1 base, with 10 bases between them. Looked up from germline, CDR1 is SEHNR and CDR2 is FQNEAQ (reference sequence). This CDR3 is built from 15 residues.